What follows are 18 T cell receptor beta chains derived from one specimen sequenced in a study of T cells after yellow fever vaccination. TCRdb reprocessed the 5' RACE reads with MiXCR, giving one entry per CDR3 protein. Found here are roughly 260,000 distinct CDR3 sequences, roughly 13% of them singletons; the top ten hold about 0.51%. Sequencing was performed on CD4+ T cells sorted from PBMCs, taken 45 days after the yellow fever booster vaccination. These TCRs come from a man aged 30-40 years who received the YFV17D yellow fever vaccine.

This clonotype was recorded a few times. CDR3 sequence reads: CSAVDRGTPYEQYF. CDR3 coding DNA: TGCAGTGCTGTGGACAGGGGGACCCCCTACGAGCAGTACTTC. The gene calls are TRBV20-1 and TRBJ2-7, with 10 bases fitting TRBD1. Germline V gene sequence: CDR1 DFQATT, CDR2 SNEGSKA (reference sequence). The ends lost 5 bases at V and 2 bases at J; junction bases unmatched: 6. This CDR3 has 14 amino acids.

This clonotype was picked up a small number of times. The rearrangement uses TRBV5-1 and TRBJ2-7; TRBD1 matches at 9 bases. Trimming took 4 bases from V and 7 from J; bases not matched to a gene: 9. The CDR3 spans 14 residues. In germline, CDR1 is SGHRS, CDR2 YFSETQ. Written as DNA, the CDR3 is TGCGCCAGCAGCGAGACCGGGACAGGGATTGAGCAGTACTTC. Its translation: CASSETGTGIEQYF. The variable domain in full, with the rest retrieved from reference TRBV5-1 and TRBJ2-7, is KAGVTQTPRYLIKTRGQQVTLSCSPISGHRSVSWYQQTPGQGLQFLFEYFSETQRNKGNFPGRFSGRQFSNSRSEMNVSTLELGDSALYLCASSETGTGIEQYFGPGTRLTVT.

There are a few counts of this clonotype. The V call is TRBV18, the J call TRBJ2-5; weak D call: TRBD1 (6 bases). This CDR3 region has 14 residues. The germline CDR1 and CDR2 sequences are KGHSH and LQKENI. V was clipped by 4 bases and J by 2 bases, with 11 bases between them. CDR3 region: CASSLGQRQETQYF. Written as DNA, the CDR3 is TGTGCCAGCTCACTAGGACAGAGACAAGAGACCCAGTACTTC.

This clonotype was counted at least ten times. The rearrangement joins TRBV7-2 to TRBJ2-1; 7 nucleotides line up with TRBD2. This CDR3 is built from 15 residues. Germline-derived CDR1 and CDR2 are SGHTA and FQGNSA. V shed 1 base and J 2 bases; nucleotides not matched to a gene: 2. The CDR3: CASSLGLAAYNEQFF. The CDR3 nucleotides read TGTGCCAGCAGCTTAGGCCTAGCGGCCTACAATGAGCAGTTCTTC.

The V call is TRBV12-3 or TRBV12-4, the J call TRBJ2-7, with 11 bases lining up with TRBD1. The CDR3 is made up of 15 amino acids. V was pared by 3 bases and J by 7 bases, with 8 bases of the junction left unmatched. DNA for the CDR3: TGTGCCAGCAGTTTGTTACGGACAGGGGGCGCGGAGCAGTACTTC. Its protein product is CASSLLRTGGAEQYF.

This chain's CDR3 is CASSRTSGAGNEQFF. The CDR3 DNA is TGTGCCAGCTCTCGGACTAGCGGAGCGGGGAATGAGCAGTTCTTC. V gene TRBV18 combines with J gene TRBJ2-1; TRBD2 matches 10 bases. The CDR3 sequence is 15 residues long. The trim removed 6 bases at V and 7 bases at J, leaving 9 bases unmatched. The germline V gene has CDR1 KGHSH and CDR2 LQKENI.

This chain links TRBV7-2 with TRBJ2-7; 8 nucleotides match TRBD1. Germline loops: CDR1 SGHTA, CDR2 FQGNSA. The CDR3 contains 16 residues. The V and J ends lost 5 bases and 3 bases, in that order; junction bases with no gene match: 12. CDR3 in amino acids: CASSAPDRGSIYEQYF. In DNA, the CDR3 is TGTGCCAGCAGCGCCCCCGACAGGGGTTCAATCTACGAGCAGTACTTC.

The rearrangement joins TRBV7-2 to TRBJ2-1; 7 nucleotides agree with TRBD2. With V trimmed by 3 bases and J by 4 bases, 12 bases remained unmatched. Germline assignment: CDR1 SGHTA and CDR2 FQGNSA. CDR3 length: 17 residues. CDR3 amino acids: CASSLGGSAELYNEQFF. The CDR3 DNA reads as TGTGCCAGCAGCTTGGGGGGGAGCGCAGAGCTGTACAATGAGCAGTTCTTC.

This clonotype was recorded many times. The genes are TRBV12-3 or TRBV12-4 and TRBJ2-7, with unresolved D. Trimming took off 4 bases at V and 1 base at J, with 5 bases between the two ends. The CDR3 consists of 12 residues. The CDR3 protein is CASSSRSYEQYF. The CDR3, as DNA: TGTGCCAGCAGTTCGCGATCCTACGAGCAGTACTTC.

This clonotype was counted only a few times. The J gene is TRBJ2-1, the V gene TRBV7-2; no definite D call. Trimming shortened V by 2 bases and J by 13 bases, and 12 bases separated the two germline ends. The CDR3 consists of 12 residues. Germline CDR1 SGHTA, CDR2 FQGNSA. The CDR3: CASSLMVRHQFF. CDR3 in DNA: TGTGCCAGCAGCTTAATGGTACGCCACCAGTTCTTC. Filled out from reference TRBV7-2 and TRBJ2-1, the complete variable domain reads GAGVSQSPSNKVTEKGKDVELRCDPISGHTALYWYRQSLGQGLEFLIYFQGNSAPDKSGLPSDRFSAERTGGSVSTLTIQRTQQEDSAVYLCASSLMVRHQFFGPGTRLTVL.

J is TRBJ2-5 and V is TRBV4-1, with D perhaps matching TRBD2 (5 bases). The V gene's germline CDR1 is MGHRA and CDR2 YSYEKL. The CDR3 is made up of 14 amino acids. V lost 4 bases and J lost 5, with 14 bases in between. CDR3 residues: CASSRQDSGETQYF. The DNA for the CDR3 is TGCGCCAGCAGCCGACAAGACTCGGGGGAGACCCAGTACTTC.

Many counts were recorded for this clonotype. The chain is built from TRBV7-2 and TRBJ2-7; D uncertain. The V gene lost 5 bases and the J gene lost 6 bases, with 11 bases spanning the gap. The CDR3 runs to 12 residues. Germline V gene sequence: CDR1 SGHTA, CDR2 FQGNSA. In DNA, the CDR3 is TGTGCCAGCAGCCCCGAGGTGGGCGAGCAGTACTTC. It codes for CASSPEVGEQYF. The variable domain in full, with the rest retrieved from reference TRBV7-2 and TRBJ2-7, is GAGVSQSPSNKVTEKGKDVELRCDPISGHTALYWYRQSLGQGLEFLIYFQGNSAPDKSGLPSDRFSAERTGGSVSTLTIQRTQQEDSAVYLCASSPEVGEQYFGPGTRLTVT.

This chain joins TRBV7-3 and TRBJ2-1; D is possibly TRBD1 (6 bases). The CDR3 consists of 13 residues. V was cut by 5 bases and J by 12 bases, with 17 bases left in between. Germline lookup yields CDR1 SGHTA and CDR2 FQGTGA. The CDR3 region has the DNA TGTGCCAGCAGCCCCTCTGGGGGCCTAGGGCAGTTCTTC. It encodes CASSPSGGLGQFF.

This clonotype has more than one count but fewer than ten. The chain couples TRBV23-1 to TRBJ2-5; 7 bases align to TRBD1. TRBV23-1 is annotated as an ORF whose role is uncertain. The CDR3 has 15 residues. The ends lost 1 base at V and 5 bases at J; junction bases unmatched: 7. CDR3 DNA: TGCGCCAGCAGTCAATATAAGGGGGCCTGGGAGACCCAGTACTTC. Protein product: CASSQYKGAWETQYF.

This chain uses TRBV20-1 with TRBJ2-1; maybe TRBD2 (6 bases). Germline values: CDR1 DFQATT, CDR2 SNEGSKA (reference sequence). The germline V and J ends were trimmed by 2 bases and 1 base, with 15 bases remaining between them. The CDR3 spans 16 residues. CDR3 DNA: TGCAGTGCTAGATTTTCCGGGAGAAAGTCCTACAATGAGCAGTTCTTC. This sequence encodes CSARFSGRKSYNEQFF.

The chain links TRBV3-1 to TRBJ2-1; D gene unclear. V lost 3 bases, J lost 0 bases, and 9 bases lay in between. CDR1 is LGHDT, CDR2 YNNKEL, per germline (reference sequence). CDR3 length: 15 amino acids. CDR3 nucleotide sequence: TGTGCCAGCAGCCATTCTTTAAGCTCCTACAATGAGCAGTTCTTC. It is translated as CASSHSLSSYNEQFF.

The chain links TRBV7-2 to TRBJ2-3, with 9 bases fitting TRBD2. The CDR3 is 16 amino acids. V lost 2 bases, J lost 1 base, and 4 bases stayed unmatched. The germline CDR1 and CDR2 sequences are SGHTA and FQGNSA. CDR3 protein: CASSLSSGAGTDTQYF. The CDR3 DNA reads TGTGCCAGCAGCTTATCTAGCGGGGCCGGCACAGATACGCAGTATTTT.

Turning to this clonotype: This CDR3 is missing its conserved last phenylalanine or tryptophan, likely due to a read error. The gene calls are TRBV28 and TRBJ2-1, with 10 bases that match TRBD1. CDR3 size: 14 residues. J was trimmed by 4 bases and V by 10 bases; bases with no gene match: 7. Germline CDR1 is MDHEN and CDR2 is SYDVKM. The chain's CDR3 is CATITGQGYNEQFL. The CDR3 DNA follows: TGTGCCACCATAACGGGACAGGGGTACAATGAGCAGTTCTTA.